This T cell receptor beta chain was obtained from a study of T-cell reconstitution after alpha-beta-depleted transplantation in children. Study conclusions and caveats: About two months after transplant, alpha-beta T cells reportedly came from several hundred expanded graft clones. Surviving recipient T cells and intrathymic progenitors accounted for some patients' high TCRbeta diversity at day 60. Most T-cell counts and diversity one year after the transplant came from T cells that were newly produced.

Unique molecular identifiers were incorporated during preparation of the TCRbeta library. TCRdb itself ran the PCR reads through MiXCR, one entry per CDR3 protein. Found here are tens of thousands of distinct CDR3 sequences, roughly 6.5% of them singletons; the top ten hold roughly 27%. The length of the CDR3 is 12 residues. Per germline, CDR1 SEHNR and CDR2 FQNEAQ (reference sequence). V lost 1 base and J 7 bases, leaving 5 bases between the germline ends. With regard to this clonotype: Its antigen is not identified.

This receptor was taken from a child younger than two who had a stem cell transplant for acute myeloid leukemia, so the T cells may come from the graft donor. The sample was peripheral blood, taken 60 days after TCRalphabeta/CD19-depleted stem cell transplant. The gene calls are TRBV7-9 and TRBJ1-5; D gene unclear. CDR3 nucleotide sequence: TGTGCCAGCAGCTTAGGGGGACAGCCCCAGCATTTT. It translates to CASSLGGQPQHF.